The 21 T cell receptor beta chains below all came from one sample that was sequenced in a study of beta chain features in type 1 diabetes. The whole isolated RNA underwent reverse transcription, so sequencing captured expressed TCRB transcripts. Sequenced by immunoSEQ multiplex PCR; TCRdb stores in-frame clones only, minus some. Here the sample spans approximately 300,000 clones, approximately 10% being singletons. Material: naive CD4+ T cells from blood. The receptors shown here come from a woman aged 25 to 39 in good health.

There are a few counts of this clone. The CDR3: CASSYTHRGSNTEAFF. The DNA for the CDR3 is TGTGCCAGCAGTTACACTCACAGGGGATCGAACACTGAAGCTTTCTTT. The chain joins TRBV6-5 to TRBJ1-1, with TRBD1 identical over 7 bases. The germline gives CDR1 MNHEY, CDR2 SVGAGI. This CDR3 has 16 amino acids. Trimming took 2 bases from V and 1 from J; bases not matched to a gene: 7.

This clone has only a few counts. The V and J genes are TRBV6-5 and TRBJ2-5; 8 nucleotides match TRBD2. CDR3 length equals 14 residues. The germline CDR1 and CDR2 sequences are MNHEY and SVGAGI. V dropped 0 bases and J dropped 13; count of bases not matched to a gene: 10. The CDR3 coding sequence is TGTGCCAGCAGTTACTCCAGGACTAGCCCCTTATCGTACTTC. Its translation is CASSYSRTSPLSYF.

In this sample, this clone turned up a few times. CDR3 sequence: CASSLIGDRPYEQYF. CDR3 nucleotide sequence: TGTGCCAGCAGCTTAATCGGCGACAGACCCTACGAGCAGTACTTC. The rearrangement links TRBV7-6 to TRBJ2-7; weak D call: TRBD1 (5 bases). Germline CDR1 SGHVS, CDR2 FNYEAQ. V was pared by 2 bases and J by 2 bases, with 13 bases between. The CDR3 runs to 15 residues.

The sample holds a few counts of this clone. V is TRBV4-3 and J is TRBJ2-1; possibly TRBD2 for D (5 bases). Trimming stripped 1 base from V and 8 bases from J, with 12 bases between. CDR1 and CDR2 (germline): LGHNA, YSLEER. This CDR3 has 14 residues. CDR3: CASSQVGRADEQFF. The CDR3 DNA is TGCGCCAGCAGCCAAGTCGGTCGAGCGGATGAGCAGTTCTTC.

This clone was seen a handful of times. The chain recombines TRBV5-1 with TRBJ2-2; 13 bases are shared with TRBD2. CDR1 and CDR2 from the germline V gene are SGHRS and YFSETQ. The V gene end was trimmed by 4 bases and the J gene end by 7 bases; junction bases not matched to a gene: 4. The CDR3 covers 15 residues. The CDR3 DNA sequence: TGCGCCAGCAGCCAAGGACTAGCGGGAGACGGGGAGCTGTTTTTT. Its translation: CASSQGLAGDGELFF.

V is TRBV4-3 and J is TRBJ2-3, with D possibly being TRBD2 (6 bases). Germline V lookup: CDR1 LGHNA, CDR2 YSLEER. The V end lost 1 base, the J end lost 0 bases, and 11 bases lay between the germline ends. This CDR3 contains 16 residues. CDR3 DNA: TGCGCCAGCAGCCAAGTTGGCGGGGTGAGCACAGATACGCAGTATTTT. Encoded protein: CASSQVGGVSTDTQYF.

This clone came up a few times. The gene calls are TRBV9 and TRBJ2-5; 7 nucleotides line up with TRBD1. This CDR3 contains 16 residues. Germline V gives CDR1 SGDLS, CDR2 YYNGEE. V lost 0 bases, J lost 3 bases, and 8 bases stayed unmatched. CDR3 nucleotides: TGTGCCAGCAGCGTAGCGGGACAGACCATGGAAGAGACCCAGTACTTC. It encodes CASSVAGQTMEETQYF. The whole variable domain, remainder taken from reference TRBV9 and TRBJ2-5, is DSGVTQTPKHLITATGQRVTLRCSPRSGDLSVYWYQQSLDQGLQFLIQYYNGEERAKGNILERFSAQQFPDLHSELNLSSLELGDSALYFCASSVAGQTMEETQYFGPGTRLLVL.

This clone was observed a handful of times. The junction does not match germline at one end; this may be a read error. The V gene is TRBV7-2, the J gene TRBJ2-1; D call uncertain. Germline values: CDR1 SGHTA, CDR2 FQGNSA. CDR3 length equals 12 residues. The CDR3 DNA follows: TGTGCCAGCAGATTAGTGGTAGATGAGCAGTTCTTC. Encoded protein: CASRLVVDEQFF.

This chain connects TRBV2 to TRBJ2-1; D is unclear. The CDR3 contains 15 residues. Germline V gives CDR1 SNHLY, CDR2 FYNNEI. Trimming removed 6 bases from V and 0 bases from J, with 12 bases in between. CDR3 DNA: TGTGCCAGCAGACCCGCTAGGAGCTCCTACAATGAGCAGTTCTTC. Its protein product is CASRPARSSYNEQFF.

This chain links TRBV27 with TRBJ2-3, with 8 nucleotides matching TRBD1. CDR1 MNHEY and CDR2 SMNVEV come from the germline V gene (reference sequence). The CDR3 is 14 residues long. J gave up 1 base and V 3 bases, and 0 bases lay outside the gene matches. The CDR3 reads CASSLDRGTDTQYF. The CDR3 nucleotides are TGTGCCAGCAGTTTGGACAGGGGCACAGATACGCAGTATTTT.

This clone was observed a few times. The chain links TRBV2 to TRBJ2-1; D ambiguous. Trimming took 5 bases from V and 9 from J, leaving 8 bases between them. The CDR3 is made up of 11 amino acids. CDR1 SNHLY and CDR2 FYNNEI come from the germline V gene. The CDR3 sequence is CASSPRLEQFF. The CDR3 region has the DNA TGTGCCAGCAGTCCCCGACTTGAGCAGTTCTTC.

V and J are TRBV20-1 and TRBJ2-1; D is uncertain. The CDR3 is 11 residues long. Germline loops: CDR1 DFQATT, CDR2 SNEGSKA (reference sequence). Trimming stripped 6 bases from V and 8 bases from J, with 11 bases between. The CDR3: CSALRSDEQFF. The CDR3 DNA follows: TGCAGTGCCCTCCGTTCCGATGAGCAGTTCTTC.

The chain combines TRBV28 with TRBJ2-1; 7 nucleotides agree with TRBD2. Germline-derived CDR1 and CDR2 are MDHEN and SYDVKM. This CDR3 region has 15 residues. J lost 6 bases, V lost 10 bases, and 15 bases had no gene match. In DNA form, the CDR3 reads TGTGCCACTTCAGAGGGAGGGAGGGTCGGCAATGAGCAGTTCTTC. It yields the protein CATSEGGRVGNEQFF. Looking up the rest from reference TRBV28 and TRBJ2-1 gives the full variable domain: DVKVTQSSRYLVKRTGEKVFLECVQDMDHENMFWYRQDPGLGLRLIYFSYDVKMKEKGDIPEGYSVSREKKERFSLILESASTNQTSMYLCATSEGGRVGNEQFFGPGTRLTVL.

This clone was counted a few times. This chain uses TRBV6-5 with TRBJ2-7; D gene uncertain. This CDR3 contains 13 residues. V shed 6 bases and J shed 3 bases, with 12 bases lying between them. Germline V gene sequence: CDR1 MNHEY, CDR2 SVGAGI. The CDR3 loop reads CASRPTADYEQYF. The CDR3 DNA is TGTGCCAGCAGACCGACTGCGGACTACGAGCAGTACTTC.

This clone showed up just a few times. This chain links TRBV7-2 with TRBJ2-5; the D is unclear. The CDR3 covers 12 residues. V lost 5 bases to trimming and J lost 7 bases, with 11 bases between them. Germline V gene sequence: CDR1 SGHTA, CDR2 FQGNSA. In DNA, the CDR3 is TGTGCCAGCAGCCTCATCTCGGGGACCCAGTACTTC. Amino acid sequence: CASSLISGTQYF.

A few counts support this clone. CDR3 sequence reads: CASSVATGNEKLFF. The CDR3 DNA sequence: TGTGCCAGCAGCGTAGCAACAGGGAATGAAAAACTGTTTTTT. J is TRBJ1-4 and V is TRBV9; D possibly corresponds to TRBD1 (6 bases). This CDR3 is 14 amino acids long. Germline V gene sequence: CDR1 SGDLS, CDR2 YYNGEE. V lost 0 bases and J 5 bases, leaving 8 bases between the germline ends.

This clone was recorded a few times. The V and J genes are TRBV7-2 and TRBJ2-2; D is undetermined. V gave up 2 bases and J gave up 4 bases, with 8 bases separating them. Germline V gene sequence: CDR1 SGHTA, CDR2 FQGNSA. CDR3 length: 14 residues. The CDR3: CASSLYRSTGELFF. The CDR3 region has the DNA TGTGCCAGCAGCTTATATAGGAGCACCGGGGAGCTGTTTTTT.

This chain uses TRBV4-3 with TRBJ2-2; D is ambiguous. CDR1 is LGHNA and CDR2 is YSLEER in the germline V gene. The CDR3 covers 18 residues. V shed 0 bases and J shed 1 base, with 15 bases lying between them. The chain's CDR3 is CASSQEKPGGLNTGELFF. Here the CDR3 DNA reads TGCGCCAGCAGCCAAGAGAAACCGGGTGGGTTGAACACCGGGGAGCTGTTTTTT.

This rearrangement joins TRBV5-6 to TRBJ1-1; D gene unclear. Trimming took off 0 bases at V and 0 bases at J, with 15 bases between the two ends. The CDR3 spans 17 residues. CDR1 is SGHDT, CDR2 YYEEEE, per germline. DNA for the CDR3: TGTGCCAGCAGCTTGGACATCGGGAGGTTATTGAACACTGAAGCTTTCTTT. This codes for CASSLDIGRLLNTEAFF.

This CDR3 is CAGTGVLGEQYF. In DNA, the CDR3 is TGTGCCGGGACAGGGGTATTAGGGGAGCAGTACTTC. The V call is TRBV30, the J call TRBJ2-7; 10 nucleotides align to TRBD1. Germline V gene lookup returns CDR1 GTSNPN and CDR2 SVGIG (reference sequence). The CDR3 totals 12 residues. The V and J ends lost 8 bases and 7 bases, in that order; junction bases with no gene match: 8.

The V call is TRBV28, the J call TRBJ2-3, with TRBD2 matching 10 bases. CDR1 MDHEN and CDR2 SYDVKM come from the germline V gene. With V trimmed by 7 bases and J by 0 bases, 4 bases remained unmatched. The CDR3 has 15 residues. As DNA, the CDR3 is TGTGCCAGCACTCTAGCGGGGGCTAGCACAGATACGCAGTATTTT. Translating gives CASTLAGASTDTQYF.